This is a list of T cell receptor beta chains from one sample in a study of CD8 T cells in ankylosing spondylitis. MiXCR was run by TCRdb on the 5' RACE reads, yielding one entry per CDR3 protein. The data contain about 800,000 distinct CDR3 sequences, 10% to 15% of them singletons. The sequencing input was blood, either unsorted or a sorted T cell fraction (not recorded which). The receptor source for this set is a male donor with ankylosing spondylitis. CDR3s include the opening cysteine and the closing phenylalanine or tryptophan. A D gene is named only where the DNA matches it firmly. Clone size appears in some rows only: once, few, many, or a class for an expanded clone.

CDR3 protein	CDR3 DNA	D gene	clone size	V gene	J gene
CASSVRQGTYGYTF	TGTGCCAGCAGCGTACGACAGGGAACCTATGGCTACACCTTC	TRBD1	.	TRBV7-2	TRBJ1-2
CASSPSLAGVLQEQFF	TGTGCCAGCAGTCCCTCACTCGCGGGAGTACTTCAGGAGCAGTTCTTC	TRBD2	.	TRBV2	TRBJ2-1
CAISVAGVRAETQYF	TGTGCCATCAGTGTGGCGGGAGTCCGGGCGGAGACCCAGTACTTC	TRBD2	few	TRBV10-3	TRBJ2-5
CSATGLAGWNEQFF	TGCAGTGCCACGGGACTAGCGGGATGGAATGAGCAGTTCTTC	TRBD2	.	TRBV20-1	TRBJ2-1
CSANRRVTDTQYF	TGCAGTGCCAATAGACGGGTGACGGATACGCAGTATTTT	.	few	TRBV20-1	TRBJ2-3
CASSQEKREGLYNEQFF	TGCGCCAGCAGCCAAGAAAAGCGGGAGGGCCTTTACAATGAGCAGTTCTTC	TRBD2	.	TRBV4-1	TRBJ2-1
CASSVVAGERYGYTF	TGTGCCAGCAGCGTAGTGGCAGGGGAACGCTATGGCTACACCTTC	.	.	TRBV9	TRBJ1-2
CASHSGQTLYNEQFF	TGCGCCAGCCACTCGGGACAGACCCTATACAATGAGCAGTTCTTC	TRBD1	few	TRBV5-1	TRBJ2-1
CSVMGGLDADTQYF	TGCAGCGTCATGGGGGGCTTGGACGCAGATACGCAGTATTTT	.	few	TRBV29-1	TRBJ2-3
CAISDPSGTSPRLHTQYF	TGTGCCATCAGTGATCCTAGCGGGACCTCTCCGCGACTACATACGCAGTATTTT	TRBD2	.	TRBV10-3	TRBJ2-3
CASSPPDTEQYF	TGTGCCAGCAGCCCCCCGGACACCGAGCAGTACTTC	.	.	TRBV7-9	TRBJ2-7
CASSPVTAGHNEQFF	TGTGCCAGCAGCCCCGTAACAGCGGGACACAATGAGCAGTTCTTC	TRBD2	.	TRBV4-2	TRBJ2-1
CASSVSGTPYEQYF	TGTGCCAGCAGCGTCTCCGGGACCCCCTACGAGCAGTACTTC	.	.	TRBV9	TRBJ2-7
CASSFVGRGETQYF	TGCGCCAGCAGCTTTGTCGGGAGAGGCGAGACCCAGTACTTC	.	few	TRBV5-1	TRBJ2-5
CASSTSGNPGELFF	TGCGCCAGCTCGACTAGCGGGAATCCCGGGGAGCTGTTTTTT	TRBD2	many	TRBV10-2	TRBJ2-2
CASSPAALTGELFF	TGTGCCAGCTCACCCGCAGCACTCACCGGGGAGCTGTTTTTT	.	.	TRBV18	TRBJ2-2
CASRAGPNEQYF	TGCGCCAGCAGGGCAGGGCCCAACGAGCAGTACTTC	.	few	TRBV5-1	TRBJ2-7
CASSDQPHGQGTEAFF	TGTGCCAGCAGTGACCAACCCCACGGACAGGGGACTGAAGCTTTCTTT	TRBD1	few	TRBV6-1	TRBJ1-1
CASSSTGQGAETQYF	TGTGCCAGCAGCTCGACTGGACAGGGGGCTGAGACCCAGTACTTC	TRBD1	.	TRBV7-3	TRBJ2-5
CSARSLKGGYNEQFF	TGCAGTGCTAGATCCTTGAAGGGGGGCTACAATGAGCAGTTCTTC	.	few	TRBV20-1	TRBJ2-1
CASSIERVSDTQYF	TGTGCCAGTAGTATAGAAAGGGTTTCAGATACGCAGTATTTT	.	.	TRBV19	TRBJ2-3
CSGATAREAFF	TGCAGCGGAGCCACGGCAAGGGAAGCTTTCTTT	.	many	TRBV29-1	TRBJ1-1